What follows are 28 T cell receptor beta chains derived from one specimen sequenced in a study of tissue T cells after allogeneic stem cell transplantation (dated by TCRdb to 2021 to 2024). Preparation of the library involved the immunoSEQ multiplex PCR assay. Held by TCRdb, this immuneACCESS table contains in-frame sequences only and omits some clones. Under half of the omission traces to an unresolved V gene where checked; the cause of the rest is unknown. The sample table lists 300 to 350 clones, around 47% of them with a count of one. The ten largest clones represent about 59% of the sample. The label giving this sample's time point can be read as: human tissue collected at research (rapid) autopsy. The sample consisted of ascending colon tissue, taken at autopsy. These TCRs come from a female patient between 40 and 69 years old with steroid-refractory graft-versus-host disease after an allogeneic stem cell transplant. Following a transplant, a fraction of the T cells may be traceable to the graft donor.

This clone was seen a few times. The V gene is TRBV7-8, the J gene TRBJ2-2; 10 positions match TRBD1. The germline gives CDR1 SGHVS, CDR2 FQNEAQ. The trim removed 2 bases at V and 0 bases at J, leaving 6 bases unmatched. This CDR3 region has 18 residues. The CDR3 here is CASSLPGTGASNTGELFF. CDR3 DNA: TGTGCCAGCAGCTTACCCGGGACAGGGGCCTCGAACACCGGGGAGCTGTTTTTT.

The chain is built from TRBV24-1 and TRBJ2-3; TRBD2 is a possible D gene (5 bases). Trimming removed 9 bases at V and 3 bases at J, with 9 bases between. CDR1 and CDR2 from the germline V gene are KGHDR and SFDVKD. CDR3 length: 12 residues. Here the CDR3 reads CATGSGTDTQYF. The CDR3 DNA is TGTGCCACCGGTTCGGGAACAGATACGCAGTATTTT.

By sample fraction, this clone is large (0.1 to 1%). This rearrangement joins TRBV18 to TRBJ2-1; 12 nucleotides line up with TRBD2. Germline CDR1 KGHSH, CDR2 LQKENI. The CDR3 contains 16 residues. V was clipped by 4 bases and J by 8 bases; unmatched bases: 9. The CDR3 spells CASSLLGLAGKDEQFF. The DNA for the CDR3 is TGTGCCAGCTCACTCCTCGGACTAGCGGGAAAGGATGAGCAGTTCTTC.

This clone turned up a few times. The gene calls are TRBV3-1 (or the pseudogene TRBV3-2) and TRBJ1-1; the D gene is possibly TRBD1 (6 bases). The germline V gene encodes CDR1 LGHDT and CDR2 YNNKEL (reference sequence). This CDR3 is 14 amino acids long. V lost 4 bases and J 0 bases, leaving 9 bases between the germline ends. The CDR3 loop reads CASSRQALNTEAFF. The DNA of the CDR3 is TGTGCCAGCAGCCGACAGGCTCTGAACACTGAAGCTTTCTTT.

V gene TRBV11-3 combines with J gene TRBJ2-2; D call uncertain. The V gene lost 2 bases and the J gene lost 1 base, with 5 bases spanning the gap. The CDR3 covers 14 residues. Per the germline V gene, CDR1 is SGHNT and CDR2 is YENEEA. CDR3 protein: CASSLWGNTGELFF. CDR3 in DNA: TGTGCCAGCAGCTTATGGGGGAACACCGGGGAGCTGTTTTTT.

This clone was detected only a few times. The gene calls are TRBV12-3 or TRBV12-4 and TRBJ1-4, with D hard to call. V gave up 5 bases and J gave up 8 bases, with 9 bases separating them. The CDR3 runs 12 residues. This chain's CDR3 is CASSETGEKLFF. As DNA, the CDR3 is TGTGCCAGCAGTGAGACGGGAGAAAAACTGTTTTTT.

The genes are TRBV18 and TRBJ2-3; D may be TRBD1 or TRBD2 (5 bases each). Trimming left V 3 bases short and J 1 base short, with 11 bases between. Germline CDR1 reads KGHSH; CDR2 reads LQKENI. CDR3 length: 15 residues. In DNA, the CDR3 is TGTGCCAGCTCACCCGGGACGTTGGGCACAGATACGCAGTATTTT. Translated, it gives CASSPGTLGTDTQYF. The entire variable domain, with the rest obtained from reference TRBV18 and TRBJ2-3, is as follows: NAGVMQNPRHLVRRRGQEARLRCSPMKGHSHVYWYRQLPEEGLKFMVYLQKENIIDESGMPKERFSAEFPKEGPSILRIQQVVRGDSAAYFCASSPGTLGTDTQYFGPGTRLTVL.

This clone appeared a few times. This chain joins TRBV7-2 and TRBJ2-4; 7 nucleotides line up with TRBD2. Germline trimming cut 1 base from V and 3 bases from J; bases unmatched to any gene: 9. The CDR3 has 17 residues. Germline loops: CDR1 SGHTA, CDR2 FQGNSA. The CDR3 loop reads CASSLGGRVDYKNIQYF. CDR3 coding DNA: TGTGCCAGCAGCTTAGGAGGGAGGGTAGACTACAAAAACATTCAGTACTTC. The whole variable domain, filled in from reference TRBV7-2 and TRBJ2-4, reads GAGVSQSPSNKVTEKGKDVELRCDPISGHTALYWYRQSLGQGLEFLIYFQGNSAPDKSGLPSDRFSAERTGGSVSTLTIQRTQQEDSAVYLCASSLGGRVDYKNIQYFGAGTRLSVL.

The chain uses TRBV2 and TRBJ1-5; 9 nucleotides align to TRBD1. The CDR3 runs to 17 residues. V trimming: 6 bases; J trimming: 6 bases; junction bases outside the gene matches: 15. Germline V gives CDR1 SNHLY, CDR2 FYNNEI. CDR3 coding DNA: TGTGCCAGCAGCCTGGGACAGGGTCATGGTTCGGGTCAGCCCCAGCATTTT. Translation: CASSLGQGHGSGQPQHF.

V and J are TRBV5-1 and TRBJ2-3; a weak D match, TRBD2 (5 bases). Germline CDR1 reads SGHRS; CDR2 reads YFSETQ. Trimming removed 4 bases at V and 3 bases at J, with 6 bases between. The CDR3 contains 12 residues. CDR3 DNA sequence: TGCGCCAGCAGCCTAGCTACAGATACGCAGTATTTT. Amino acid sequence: CASSLATDTQYF.

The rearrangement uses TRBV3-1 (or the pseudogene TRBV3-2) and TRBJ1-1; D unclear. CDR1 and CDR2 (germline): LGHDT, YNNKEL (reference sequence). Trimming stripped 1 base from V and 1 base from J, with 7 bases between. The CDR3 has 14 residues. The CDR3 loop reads CASSQVMGNTEAFF. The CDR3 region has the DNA TGTGCCAGCAGCCAAGTTATGGGGAACACTGAAGCTTTCTTT.

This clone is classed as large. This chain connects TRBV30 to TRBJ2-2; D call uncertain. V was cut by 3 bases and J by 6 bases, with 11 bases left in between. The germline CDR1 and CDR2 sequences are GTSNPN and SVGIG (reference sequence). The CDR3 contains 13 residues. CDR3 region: CAWSVSWAGELFF. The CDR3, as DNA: TGTGCCTGGAGCGTCTCATGGGCCGGGGAGCTGTTTTTT.

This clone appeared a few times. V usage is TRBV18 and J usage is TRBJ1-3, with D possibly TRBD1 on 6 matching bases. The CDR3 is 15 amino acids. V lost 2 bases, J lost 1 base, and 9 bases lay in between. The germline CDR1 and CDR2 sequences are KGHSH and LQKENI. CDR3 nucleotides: TGTGCCAGCTCACCAGGCCAGGGGTCTGGAAACACCATATATTTT. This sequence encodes CASSPGQGSGNTIYF.

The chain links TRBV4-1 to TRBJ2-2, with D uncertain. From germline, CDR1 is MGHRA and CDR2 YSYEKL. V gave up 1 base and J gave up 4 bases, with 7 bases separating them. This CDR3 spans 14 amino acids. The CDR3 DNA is TGCGCCAGCAGCCAAGTTGGCAGCACCGGGGAGCTGTTTTTT. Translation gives CASSQVGSTGELFF.

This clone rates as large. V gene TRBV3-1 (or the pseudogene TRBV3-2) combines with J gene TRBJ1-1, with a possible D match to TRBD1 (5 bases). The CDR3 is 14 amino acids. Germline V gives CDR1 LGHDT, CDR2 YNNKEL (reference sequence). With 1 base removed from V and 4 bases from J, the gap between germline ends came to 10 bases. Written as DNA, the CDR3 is TGTGCCAGCAGCCAAGGGGGCGTCATCACTGAAGCTTTCTTT. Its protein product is CASSQGGVITEAFF.

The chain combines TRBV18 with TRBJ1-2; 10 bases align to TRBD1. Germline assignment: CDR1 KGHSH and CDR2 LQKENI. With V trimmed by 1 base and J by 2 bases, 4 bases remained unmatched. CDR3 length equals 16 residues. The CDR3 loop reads CASSPRGQGLNYGYTF. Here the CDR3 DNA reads TGTGCCAGCTCACCACGGGGACAGGGGTTAAACTATGGCTACACCTTC.

CDR3 residues: CASSPRNGEIFGNTIYF. In nucleotides, the CDR3 is TGTGCCAGCAGCCCCCGTAACGGGGAGATCTTTGGAAACACCATATATTTT. The chain is built from TRBV9 and TRBJ1-3; D uncertain. The CDR3 has 17 residues. V dropped 4 bases and J dropped 3 bases, with 20 bases sitting between them. Germline assignment: CDR1 SGDLS and CDR2 YYNGEE. Based on the CDR3 plus reference TRBV9 and TRBJ1-3, the full variable domain is DSGVTQTPKHLITATGQRVTLRCSPRSGDLSVYWYQQSLDQGLQFLIQYYNGEERAKGNILERFSAQQFPDLHSELNLSSLELGDSALYFCASSPRNGEIFGNTIYFGEGSWLTVV.

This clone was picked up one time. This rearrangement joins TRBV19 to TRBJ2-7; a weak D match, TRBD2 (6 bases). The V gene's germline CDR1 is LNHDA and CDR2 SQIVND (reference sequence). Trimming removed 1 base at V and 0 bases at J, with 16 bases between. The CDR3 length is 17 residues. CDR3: CASSIALPGLDSYEQYF. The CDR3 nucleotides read TGTGCCAGTAGTATAGCCCTCCCGGGACTGGACTCCTACGAGCAGTACTTC.

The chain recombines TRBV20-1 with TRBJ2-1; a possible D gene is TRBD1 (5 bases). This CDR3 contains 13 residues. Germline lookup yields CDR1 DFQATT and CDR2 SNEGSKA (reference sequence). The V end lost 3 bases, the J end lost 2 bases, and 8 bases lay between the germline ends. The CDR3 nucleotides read TGCAGTGCTAGTAGGGGCCCCTACAATGAGCAGTTCTTC. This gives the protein CSASRGPYNEQFF.

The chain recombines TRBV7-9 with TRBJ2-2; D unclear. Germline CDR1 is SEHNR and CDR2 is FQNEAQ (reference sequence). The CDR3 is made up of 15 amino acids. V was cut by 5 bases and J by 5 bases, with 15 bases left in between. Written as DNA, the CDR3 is TGTGCCAGCAGCCCACCACTGGGTCATACCGGGGAGCTGTTTTTT. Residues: CASSPPLGHTGELFF.

The CDR3 spells CATRGRGPGYTF. CDR3 in DNA: TGTGCCACCCGGGGCAGGGGGCCTGGCTACACCTTC. V is TRBV7-9 and J is TRBJ1-2, with 8 bases aligning to TRBD1. The CDR3 contains 12 residues. Germline CDR1 is SEHNR and CDR2 is FQNEAQ (reference sequence). V lost 10 bases, J lost 7 bases, and 8 bases stayed unmatched. Filled out from reference TRBV7-9 and TRBJ1-2, the complete variable domain reads DTGVSQNPRHKITKRGQNVTFRCDPISEHNRLYWYRQTLGQGPEFLTYFQNEAQLEKSRLLSDRFSAERPKGSFSTLEIQRTEQGDSAMYLCATRGRGPGYTFGSGTRLTVV.

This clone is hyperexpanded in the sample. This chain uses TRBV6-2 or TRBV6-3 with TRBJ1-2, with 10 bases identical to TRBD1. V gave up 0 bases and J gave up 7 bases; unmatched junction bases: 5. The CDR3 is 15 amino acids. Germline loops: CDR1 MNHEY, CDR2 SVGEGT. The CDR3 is CASSYSGTGVGGYTF. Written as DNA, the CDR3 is TGTGCCAGCAGTTACTCCGGGACAGGGGTCGGTGGCTACACCTTC.

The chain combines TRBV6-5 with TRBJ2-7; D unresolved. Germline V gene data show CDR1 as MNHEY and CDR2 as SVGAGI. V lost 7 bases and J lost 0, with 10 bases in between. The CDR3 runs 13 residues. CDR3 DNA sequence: TGTGCCAGCACCGGGCCGGGCTCCTACGAGCAGTACTTC. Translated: CASTGPGSYEQYF.

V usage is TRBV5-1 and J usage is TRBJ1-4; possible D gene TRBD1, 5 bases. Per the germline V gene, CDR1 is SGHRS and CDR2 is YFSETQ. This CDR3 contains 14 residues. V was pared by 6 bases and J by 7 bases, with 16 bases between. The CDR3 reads CASTRDLGGEKLFF. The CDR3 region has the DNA TGCGCCAGCACCCGGGACTTGGGGGGTGAAAAACTGTTTTTT.

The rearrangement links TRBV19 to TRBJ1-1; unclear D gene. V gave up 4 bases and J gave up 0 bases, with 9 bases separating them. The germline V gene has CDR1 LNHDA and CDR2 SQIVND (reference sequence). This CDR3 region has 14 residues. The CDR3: CASSKVVMNTEAFF. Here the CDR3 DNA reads TGTGCCAGTAGTAAAGTGGTGATGAACACTGAAGCTTTCTTT.

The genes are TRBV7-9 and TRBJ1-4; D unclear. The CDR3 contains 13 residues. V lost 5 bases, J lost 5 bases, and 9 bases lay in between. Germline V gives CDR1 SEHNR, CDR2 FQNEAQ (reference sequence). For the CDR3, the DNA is TGTGCCAGCAGCCTCGGACGGAATGAAAAACTGTTTTTT. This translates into CASSLGRNEKLFF.

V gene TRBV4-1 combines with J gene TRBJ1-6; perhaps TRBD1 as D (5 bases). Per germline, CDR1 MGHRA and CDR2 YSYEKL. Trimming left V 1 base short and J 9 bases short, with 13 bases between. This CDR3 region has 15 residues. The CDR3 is CASSQVGVRFSPLHF. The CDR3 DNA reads TGCGCCAGCAGCCAAGTGGGGGTTCGCTTTTCACCCCTCCACTTT.

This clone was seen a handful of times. CDR3 nucleotides: TGTGCCAGCAGTGGGACAGGGGTCGAGCAGTACTTC. As protein: CASSGTGVEQYF. The chain employs TRBV2 and TRBJ2-7; 9 positions agree with TRBD1. The CDR3 totals 12 residues. CDR1 and CDR2 (germline): SNHLY, FYNNEI. V shed 4 bases, J shed 6 bases, and the junction held 1 base outside the gene matches. Full variable domain (rest looked up from reference TRBV2 and TRBJ2-7): EPEVTQTPSHQVTQMGQEVILRCVPISNHLYFYWYRQILGQKVEFLVSFYNNEISEKSEIFDDQFSVERPDGSNFTLKIRSTKLEDSAMYFCASSGTGVEQYFGPGTRLTVT.